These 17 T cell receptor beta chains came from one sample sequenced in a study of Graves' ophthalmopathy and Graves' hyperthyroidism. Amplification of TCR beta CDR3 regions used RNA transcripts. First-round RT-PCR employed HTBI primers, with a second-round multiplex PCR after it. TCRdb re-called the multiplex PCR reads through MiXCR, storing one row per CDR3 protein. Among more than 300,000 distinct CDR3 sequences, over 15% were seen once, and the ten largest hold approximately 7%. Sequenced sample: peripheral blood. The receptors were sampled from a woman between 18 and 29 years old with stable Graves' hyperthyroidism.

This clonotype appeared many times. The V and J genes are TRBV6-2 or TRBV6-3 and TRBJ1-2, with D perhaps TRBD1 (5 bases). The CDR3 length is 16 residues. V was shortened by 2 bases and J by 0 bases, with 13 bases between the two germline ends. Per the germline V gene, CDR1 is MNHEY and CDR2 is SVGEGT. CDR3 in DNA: TGTGCCAGCAGTTACCAGGGACGGGATGCTAACTATGGCTACACCTTC. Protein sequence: CASSYQGRDANYGYTF.

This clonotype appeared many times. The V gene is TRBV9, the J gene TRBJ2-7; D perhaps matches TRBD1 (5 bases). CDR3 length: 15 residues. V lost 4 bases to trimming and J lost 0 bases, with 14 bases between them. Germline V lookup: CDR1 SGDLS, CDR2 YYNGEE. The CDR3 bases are TGTGCCAGCAGCTTTAGTGACAGTAGCTCCTACGAGCAGTACTTC. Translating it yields CASSFSDSSSYEQYF.

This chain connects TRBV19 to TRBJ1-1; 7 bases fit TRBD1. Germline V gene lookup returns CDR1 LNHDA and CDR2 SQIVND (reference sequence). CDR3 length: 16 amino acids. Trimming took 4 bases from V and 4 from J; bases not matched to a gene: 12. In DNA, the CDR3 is TGTGCCAGTAGTACCTGGGGGACGGGACAGTCCACTGAAGCTTTCTTT. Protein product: CASSTWGTGQSTEAFF.

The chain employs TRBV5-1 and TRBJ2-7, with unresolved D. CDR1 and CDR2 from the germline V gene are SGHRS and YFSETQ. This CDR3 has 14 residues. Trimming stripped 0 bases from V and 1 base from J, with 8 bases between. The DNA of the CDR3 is TGCGCCAGCAGCTTGGGTCATAAGTCCTACGAGCAGTACTTC. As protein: CASSLGHKSYEQYF.

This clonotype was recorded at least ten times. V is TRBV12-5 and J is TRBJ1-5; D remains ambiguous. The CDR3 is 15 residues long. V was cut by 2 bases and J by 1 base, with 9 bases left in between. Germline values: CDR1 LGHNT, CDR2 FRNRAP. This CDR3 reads CASGLQDGSNQPQHF. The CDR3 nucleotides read TGTGCTAGTGGTTTGCAGGACGGAAGCAATCAGCCCCAGCATTTT.

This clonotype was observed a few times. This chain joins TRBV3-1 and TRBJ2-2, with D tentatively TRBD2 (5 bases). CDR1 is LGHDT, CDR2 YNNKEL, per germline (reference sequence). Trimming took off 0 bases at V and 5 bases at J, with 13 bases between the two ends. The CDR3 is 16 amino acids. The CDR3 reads CASSQEAQVATGELFF. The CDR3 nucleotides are TGTGCCAGCAGCCAAGAGGCCCAGGTAGCGACCGGGGAGCTGTTTTTT.

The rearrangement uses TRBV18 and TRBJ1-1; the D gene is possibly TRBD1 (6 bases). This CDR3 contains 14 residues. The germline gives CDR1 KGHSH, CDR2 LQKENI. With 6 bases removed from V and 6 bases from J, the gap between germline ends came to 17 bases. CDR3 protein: CASSPTGQSAEAFF. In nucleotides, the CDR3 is TGTGCCAGCTCTCCTACCGGACAGAGCGCTGAAGCTTTCTTT.

The DNA of the CDR3 is TGTGCCAGCAGTTCGGGTAGCGGCGGCTACGAGCAGTACTTC. As protein: CASSSGSGGYEQYF. This chain connects TRBV12-3 or TRBV12-4 to TRBJ2-7, with a possible D match to TRBD2 (6 bases). This CDR3 contains 14 residues. V dropped 4 bases and J dropped 3 bases, with 13 bases sitting between them.

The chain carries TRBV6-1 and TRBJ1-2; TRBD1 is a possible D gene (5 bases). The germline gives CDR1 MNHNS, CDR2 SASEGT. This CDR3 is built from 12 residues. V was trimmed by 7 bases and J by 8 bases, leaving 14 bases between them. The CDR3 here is CASTRGSLGYTF. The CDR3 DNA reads TGTGCCAGCACCCGGGGGAGCCTCGGCTACACCTTC.

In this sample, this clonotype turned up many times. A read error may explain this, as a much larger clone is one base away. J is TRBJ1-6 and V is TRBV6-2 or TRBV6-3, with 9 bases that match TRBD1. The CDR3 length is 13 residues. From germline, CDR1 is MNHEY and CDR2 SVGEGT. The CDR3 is CASSGQGNSHLHF. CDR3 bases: TGTGCCAGCAGTGGACAGGGGAACTCACACCTCCACTTT.

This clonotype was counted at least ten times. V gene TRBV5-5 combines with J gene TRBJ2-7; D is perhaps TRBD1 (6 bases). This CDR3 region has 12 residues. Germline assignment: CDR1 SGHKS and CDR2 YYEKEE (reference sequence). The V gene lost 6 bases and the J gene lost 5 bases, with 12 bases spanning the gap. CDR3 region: CASTLWDNEQYF. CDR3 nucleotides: TGTGCCAGCACCCTCTGGGACAACGAGCAGTACTTC.

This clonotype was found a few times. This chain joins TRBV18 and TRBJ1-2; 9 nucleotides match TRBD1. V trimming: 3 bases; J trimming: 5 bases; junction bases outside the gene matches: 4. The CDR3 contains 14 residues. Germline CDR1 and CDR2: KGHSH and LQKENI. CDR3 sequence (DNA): TGTGCCAGCTCACCGGCCGGGACAGGGTATGGCTACACCTTC. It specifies CASSPAGTGYGYTF.

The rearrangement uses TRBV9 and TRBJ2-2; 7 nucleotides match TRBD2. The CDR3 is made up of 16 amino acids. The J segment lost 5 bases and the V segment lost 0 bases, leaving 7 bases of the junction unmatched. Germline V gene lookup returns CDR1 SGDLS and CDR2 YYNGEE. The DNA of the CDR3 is TGTGCCAGCAGCGTAGGGGGGGGTGGAAGGACCGGGGAGCTGTTTTTT. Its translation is CASSVGGGGRTGELFF.

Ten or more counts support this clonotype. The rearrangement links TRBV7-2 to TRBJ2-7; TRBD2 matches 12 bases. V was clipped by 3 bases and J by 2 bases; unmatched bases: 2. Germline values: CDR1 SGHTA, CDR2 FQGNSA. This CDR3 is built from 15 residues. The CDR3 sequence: CASSLWTSGTYEQYF. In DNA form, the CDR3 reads TGTGCCAGCAGCTTGTGGACTAGCGGGACCTACGAGCAGTACTTC.

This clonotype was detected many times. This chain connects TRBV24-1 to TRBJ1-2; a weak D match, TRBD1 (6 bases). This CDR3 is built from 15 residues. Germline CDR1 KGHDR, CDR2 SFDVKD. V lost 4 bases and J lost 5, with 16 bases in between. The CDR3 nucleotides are TGTGCCACCAGTGACCGATCAGGACAGCAGTATGGCTACACCTTC. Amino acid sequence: CATSDRSGQQYGYTF.

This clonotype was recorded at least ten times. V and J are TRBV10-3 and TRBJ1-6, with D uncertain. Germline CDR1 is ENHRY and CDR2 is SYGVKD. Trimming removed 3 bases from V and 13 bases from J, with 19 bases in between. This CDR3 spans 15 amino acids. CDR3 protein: CAISDPDGFLDPLHF. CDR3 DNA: TGTGCCATCAGTGACCCAGACGGTTTTTTAGATCCCCTCCACTTT.

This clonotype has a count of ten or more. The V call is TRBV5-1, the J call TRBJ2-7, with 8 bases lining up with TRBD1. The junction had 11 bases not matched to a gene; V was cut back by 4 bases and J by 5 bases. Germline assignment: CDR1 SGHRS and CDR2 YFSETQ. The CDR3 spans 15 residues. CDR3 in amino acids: CASSPRQGMYNEQYF. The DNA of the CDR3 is TGCGCCAGCAGCCCCCGACAGGGGATGTACAACGAGCAGTACTTC.